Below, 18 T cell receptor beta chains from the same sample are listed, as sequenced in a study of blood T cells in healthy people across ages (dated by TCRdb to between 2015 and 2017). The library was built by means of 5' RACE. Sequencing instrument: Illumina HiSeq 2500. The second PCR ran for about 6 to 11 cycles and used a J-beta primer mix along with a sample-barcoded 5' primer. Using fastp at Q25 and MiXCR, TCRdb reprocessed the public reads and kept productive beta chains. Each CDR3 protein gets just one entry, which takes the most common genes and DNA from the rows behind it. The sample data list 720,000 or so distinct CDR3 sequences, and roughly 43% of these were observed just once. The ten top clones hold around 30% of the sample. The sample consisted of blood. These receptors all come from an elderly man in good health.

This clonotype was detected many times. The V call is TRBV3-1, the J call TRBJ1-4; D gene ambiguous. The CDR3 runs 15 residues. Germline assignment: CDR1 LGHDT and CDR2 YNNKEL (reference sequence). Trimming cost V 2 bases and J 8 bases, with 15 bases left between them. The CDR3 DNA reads TGTGCCAGCAGCCAAATGACAAGCGGAAGAGAAAAACTGTTTTTT. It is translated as CASSQMTSGREKLFF.

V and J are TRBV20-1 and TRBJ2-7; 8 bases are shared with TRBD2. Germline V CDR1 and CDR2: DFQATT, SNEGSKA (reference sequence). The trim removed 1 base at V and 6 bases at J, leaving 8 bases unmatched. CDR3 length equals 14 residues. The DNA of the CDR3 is TGCAGTGCTAGAGCCAGCGGGAGTTTTCGCGAGCAGTACTTC. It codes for CSARASGSFREQYF.

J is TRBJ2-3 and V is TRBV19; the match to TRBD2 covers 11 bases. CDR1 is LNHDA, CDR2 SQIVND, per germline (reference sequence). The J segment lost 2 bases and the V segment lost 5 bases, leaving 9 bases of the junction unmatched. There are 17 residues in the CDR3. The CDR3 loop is CASSPKLAGVLTDTQYF. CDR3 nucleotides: TGTGCCAGTAGTCCAAAACTAGCGGGGGTCCTCACAGATACGCAGTATTTT.

The CDR3 spells CASSQASGTSGANVLTF. The CDR3, as DNA: TGCGCCAGCAGCCAAGCGTCCGGGACCTCTGGGGCCAACGTCCTGACTTTC. The chain carries TRBV4-1 and TRBJ2-6; either TRBD1 or TRBD2 may fit D (5 bases each). The CDR3 sequence is 17 residues long. Germline assignment: CDR1 MGHRA and CDR2 YSYEKL. V was trimmed by 1 base and J by 0 bases, leaving 10 bases between them.

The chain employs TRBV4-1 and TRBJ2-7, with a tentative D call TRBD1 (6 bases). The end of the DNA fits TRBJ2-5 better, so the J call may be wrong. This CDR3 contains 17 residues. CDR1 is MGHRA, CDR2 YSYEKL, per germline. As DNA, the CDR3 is TGCGCCAGCAGCCAAGATACGGTAGTGGGGGCCTGGGGGACCCAGTACTTC. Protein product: CASSQDTVVGAWGTQYF.

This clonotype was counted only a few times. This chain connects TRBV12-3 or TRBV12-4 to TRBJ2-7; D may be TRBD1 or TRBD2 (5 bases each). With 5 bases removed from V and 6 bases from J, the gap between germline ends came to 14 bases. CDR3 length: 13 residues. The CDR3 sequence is CASSVLGVSEQYF. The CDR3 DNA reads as TGTGCCAGCAGTGTCTTGGGGGTAAGCGAGCAGTACTTC.

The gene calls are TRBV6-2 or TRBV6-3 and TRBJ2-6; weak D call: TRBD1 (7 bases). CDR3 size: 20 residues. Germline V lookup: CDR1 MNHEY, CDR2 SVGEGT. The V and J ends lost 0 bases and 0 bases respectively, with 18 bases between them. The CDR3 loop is CASSYSTGRRGLSGANVLTF. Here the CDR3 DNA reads TGTGCCAGCAGTTACTCGACTGGAAGGAGGGGGCTCTCTGGGGCCAACGTCCTGACTTTC.

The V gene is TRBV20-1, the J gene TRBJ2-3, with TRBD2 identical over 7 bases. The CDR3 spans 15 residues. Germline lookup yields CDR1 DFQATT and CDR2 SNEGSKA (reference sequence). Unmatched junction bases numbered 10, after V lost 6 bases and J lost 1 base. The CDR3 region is CSARKRGKGTDTQYF. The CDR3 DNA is TGCAGTGCGAGAAAGCGGGGTAAGGGCACAGATACGCAGTATTTT.

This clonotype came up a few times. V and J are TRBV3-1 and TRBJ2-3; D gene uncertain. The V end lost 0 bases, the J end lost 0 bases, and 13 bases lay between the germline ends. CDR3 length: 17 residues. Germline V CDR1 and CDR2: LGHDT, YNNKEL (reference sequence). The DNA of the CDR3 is TGTGCCAGCAGCCAAGAACTAAGAAATCCTAGCACAGATACGCAGTATTTT. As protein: CASSQELRNPSTDTQYF.

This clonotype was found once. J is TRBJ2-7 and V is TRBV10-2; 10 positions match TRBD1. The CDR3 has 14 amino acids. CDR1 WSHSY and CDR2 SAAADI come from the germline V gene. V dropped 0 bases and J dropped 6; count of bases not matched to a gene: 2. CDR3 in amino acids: CASSESGQGSEQYF. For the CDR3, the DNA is TGCGCCAGCAGTGAGTCGGGACAGGGGAGCGAGCAGTACTTC.

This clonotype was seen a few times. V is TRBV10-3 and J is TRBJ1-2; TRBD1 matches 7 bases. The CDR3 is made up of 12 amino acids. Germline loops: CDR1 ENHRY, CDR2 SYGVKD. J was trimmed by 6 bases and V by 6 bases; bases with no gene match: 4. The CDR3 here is CAIRGGGDGYTF. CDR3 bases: TGTGCCATCAGGGGAGGGGGCGATGGCTACACCTTC.

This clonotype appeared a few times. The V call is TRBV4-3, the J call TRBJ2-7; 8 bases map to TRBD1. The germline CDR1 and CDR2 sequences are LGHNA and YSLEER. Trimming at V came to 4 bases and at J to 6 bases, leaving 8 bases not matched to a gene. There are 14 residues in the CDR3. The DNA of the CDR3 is TGCGCCAGCAGCCTACTGGACAGGGCTGGCGAGCAGTACTTC. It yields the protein CASSLLDRAGEQYF.

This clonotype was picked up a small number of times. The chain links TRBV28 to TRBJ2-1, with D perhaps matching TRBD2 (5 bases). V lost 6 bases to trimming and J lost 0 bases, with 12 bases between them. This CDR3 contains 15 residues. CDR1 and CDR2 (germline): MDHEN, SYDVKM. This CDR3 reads CASRPPGSSYNEQFF. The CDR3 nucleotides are TGTGCCAGCAGACCCCCGGGGAGCTCCTACAATGAGCAGTTCTTC.

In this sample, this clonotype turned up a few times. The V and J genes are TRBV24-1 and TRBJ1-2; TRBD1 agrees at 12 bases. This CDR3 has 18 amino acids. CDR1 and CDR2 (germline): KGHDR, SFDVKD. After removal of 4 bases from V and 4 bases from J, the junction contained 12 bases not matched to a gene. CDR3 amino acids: CATSDLGGQGASTYGYTF. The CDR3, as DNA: TGTGCCACCAGTGACTTAGGGGGACAGGGGGCTTCTACCTATGGCTACACCTTC.

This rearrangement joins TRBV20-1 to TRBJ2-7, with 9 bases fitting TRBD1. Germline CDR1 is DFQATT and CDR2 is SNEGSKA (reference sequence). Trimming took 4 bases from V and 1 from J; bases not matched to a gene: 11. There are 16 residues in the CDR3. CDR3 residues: CSANLAGTGTSYEQYF. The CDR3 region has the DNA TGCAGTGCTAACCTGGCCGGGACAGGGACTTCCTACGAGCAGTACTTC.

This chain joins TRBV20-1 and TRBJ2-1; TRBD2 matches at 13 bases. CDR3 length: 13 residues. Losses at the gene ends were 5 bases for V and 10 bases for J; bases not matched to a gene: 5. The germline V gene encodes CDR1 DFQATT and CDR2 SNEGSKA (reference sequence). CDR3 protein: CSAGKGLAGEQFF. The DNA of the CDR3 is TGCAGTGCTGGGAAGGGACTAGCGGGAGAGCAGTTCTTC.

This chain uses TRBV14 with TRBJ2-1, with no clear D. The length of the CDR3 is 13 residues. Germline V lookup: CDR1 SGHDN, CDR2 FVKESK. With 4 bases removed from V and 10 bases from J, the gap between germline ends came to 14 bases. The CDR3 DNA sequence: TGTGCCAGCAGCCGGACGGCCTCCTACGAGCAGTTCTTC. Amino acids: CASSRTASYEQFF. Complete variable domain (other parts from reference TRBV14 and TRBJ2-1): EAGVTQFPSHSVIEKGQTVTLRCDPISGHDNLYWYRRVMGKEIKFLLHFVKESKQDESGMPNNRFLAERTGGTYSTLKVQPAELEDSGVYFCASSRTASYEQFFGPGTRLTVL.

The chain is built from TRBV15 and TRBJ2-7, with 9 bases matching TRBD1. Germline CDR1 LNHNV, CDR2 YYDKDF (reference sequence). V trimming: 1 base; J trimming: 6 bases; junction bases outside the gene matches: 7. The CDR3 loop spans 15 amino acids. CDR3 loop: CATSRVGQGVLEQYF. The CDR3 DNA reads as TGTGCCACCAGCAGAGTGGGACAGGGAGTTCTCGAGCAGTACTTC. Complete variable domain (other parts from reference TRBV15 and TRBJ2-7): DAMVIQNPRYQVTQFGKPVTLSCSQTLNHNVMYWYQQKSSQAPKLLFHYYDKDFNNEADTPDNFQSRRPNTSFCFLDIRSPGLGDTAMYLCATSRVGQGVLEQYFGPGTRLTVT.